These 13 T cell receptor beta chains came from one sample sequenced in a study of blood T cell repertoires in COVID-19. Libraries were prepared by immunoSEQ multiplex PCR; TCRdb keeps only in-frame clonotypes and omits some of them. Of roughly 140,000 clones detected, 80% to 90% appear once; the ten largest clones hold approximately 3%. The sample taken for sequencing was peripheral blood. The source of these receptors is a woman aged 55-69 years with active COVID-19.

The chain combines TRBV11-2 with TRBJ2-1; 14 bases align to TRBD2. The CDR3 consists of 18 residues. J was trimmed by 0 bases and V by 5 bases; bases with no gene match: 6. The germline V gene has CDR1 SGHAT and CDR2 FQNNGV. CDR3 nucleotides: TGTGCCAGCAGCCGTCGACTAGCGGGAGGGATCTCCTACAATGAGCAGTTCTTC. Protein product: CASSRRLAGGISYNEQFF. Full variable domain (missing parts from reference TRBV11-2 and TRBJ2-1): EAGVAQSPRYKIIEKRQSVAFWCNPISGHATLYWYQQILGQGPKLLIQFQNNGVVDDSQLPKDRFSAERLKGVDSTLKIQPAKLEDSAVYLCASSRRLAGGISYNEQFFGPGTRLTVL.

The chain employs TRBV19 and TRBJ2-1; D is ambiguous. This CDR3 is 13 amino acids long. CDR1 and CDR2 from the germline V gene are LNHDA and SQIVND (reference sequence). V lost 0 bases and J lost 4, with 4 bases in between. The CDR3 DNA follows: TGTGCCAGTAGTATAGACGCGTACAATGAGCAGTTCTTC. Translation gives CASSIDAYNEQFF.

The chain uses TRBV4-1 and TRBJ1-4, with a tentative D call TRBD1 (6 bases). This CDR3 has 18 amino acids. V was clipped by 2 bases and J by 0 bases, with 16 bases between them. CDR1 and CDR2 (germline): MGHRA, YSYEKL. The CDR3 region has the DNA TGCGCCAGCAGCCAATTCCCCGCCAGGGGTGCAACTAATGAAAAACTGTTTTTT. Its protein is CASSQFPARGATNEKLFF.

V and J are TRBV27 and TRBJ2-7; 7 positions agree with TRBD2. The trim removed 3 bases at V and 1 base at J, leaving 6 bases unmatched. The germline gives CDR1 MNHEY, CDR2 SMNVEV (reference sequence). This CDR3 spans 15 amino acids. The CDR3 DNA reads TGTGCCAGCAGTTTTGGAGCGGGAATGTCCTACGAGCAGTACTTC. As protein: CASSFGAGMSYEQYF.

This rearrangement joins TRBV14 to TRBJ1-4; D unclear. The CDR3 extends over 14 amino acids. Per germline, CDR1 SGHDN and CDR2 FVKESK. The V gene lost 3 bases and the J gene lost 4 bases, with 9 bases spanning the gap. The CDR3 is CASSHRLVNEKLFF. Here the CDR3 DNA reads TGTGCCAGCAGCCACAGGCTCGTTAATGAAAAACTGTTTTTT.

The rearrangement uses TRBV9 and TRBJ2-1; 10 nucleotides agree with TRBD2. The V gene end was trimmed by 0 bases and the J gene end by 2 bases; junction bases not matched to a gene: 8. This CDR3 comprises 18 residues. Germline V gene data show CDR1 as SGDLS and CDR2 as YYNGEE. The chain's CDR3 is CASSVAGSGRYTYNEQFF. DNA of the CDR3: TGTGCCAGCAGCGTAGCGGGTAGCGGGAGGTATACCTACAATGAGCAGTTCTTC.

The rearrangement joins TRBV28 to TRBJ2-7; D ambiguous. This CDR3 comprises 11 residues. Germline loops: CDR1 MDHEN, CDR2 SYDVKM. With 5 bases removed from V and 4 bases from J, the gap between germline ends came to 6 bases. DNA of the CDR3: TGTGCCAGCAGTGTCAGATACGAGCAGTACTTC. Translation: CASSVRYEQYF.

This CDR3 reads CASSSGLAGGGQYF. For the CDR3, the DNA is TGTGCCAGCAGCTCCGGACTAGCGGGAGGAGGGCAGTACTTC. The V call is TRBV7-3, the J call TRBJ2-4; 14 bases map to TRBD2. The CDR3 contains 14 residues. The germline V gene has CDR1 SGHTA and CDR2 FQGTGA. Trimming took 4 bases from V and 13 from J; bases not matched to a gene: 6.

The V and J genes are TRBV28 and TRBJ1-2; the match to TRBD1 covers 7 bases. V lost 4 bases to trimming and J lost 5 bases; unmatched junction nucleotides: 7. Germline CDR1 and CDR2: MDHEN and SYDVKM. The CDR3 runs to 14 residues. CDR3 protein: CASSWGTESYGYTF. In DNA form, the CDR3 reads TGTGCCAGCAGTTGGGGGACAGAGTCGTATGGCTACACCTTC.

V is TRBV9 and J is TRBJ2-3, with 7 bases matching TRBD1. The V gene's germline CDR1 is SGDLS and CDR2 YYNGEE. V lost 3 bases to trimming and J lost 3 bases; unmatched junction nucleotides: 7. This CDR3 spans 15 amino acids. CDR3: CASSASTGSTDTQYF. Written as DNA, the CDR3 is TGTGCCAGCAGCGCTTCGACAGGGTCGACAGATACGCAGTATTTT. Variable domain in full (rest from reference TRBV9 and TRBJ2-3): DSGVTQTPKHLITATGQRVTLRCSPRSGDLSVYWYQQSLDQGLQFLIQYYNGEERAKGNILERFSAQQFPDLHSELNLSSLELGDSALYFCASSASTGSTDTQYFGPGTRLTVL.

This chain joins TRBV6-4 and TRBJ1-2, with D uncertain. The germline V gene has CDR1 MRHNA and CDR2 SNTAGT. The CDR3 loop spans 17 amino acids. V lost 4 bases, J lost 4 bases, and 22 bases lay in between. CDR3 region: CASSAAPFEGAGYGYTF. CDR3 DNA sequence: TGTGCCAGCAGTGCCGCCCCCTTCGAGGGCGCAGGCTATGGCTACACCTTC.

This clone was seen a single time. This chain links TRBV14 with TRBJ1-2, with a possible D match to TRBD1 (5 bases). This CDR3 has 13 residues. Germline CDR1 and CDR2: SGHDN and FVKESK. The V end lost 4 bases, the J end lost 2 bases, and 8 bases lay between the germline ends. The CDR3 coding sequence is TGTGCCAGCAGCCGACAGAGGAACTATGGCTACACCTTC. This translates into CASSRQRNYGYTF.

This clone was detected only once. J is TRBJ2-2 and V is TRBV25-1; perhaps TRBD1 as D (5 bases). The V end was cut by 5 bases, the J end by 0 bases, with 10 bases between. The CDR3 is made up of 15 amino acids. Germline values: CDR1 MGHDK, CDR2 SYGVNS. CDR3 protein: CASSKTTANTGELFF. In DNA form, the CDR3 reads TGTGCCAGCAGTAAAACGACAGCGAACACCGGGGAGCTGTTTTTT.